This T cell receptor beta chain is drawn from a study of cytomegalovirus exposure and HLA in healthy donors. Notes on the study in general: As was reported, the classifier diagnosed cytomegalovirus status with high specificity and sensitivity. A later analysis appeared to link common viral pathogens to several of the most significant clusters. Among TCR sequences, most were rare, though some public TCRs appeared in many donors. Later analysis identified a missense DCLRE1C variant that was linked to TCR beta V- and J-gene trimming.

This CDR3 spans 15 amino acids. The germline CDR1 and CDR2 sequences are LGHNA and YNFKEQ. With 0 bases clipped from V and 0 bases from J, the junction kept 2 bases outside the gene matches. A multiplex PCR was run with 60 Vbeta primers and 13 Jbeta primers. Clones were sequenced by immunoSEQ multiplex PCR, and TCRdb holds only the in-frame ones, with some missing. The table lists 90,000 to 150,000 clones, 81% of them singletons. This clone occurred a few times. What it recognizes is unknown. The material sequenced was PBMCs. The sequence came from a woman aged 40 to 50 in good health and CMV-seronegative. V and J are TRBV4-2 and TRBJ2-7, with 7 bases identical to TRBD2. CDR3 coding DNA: TGTGCCAGCAGCCAAGATACGGGGGGCTCCTACGAGCAGTACTTC. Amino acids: CASSQDTGGSYEQYF.